Each of the 11 T cell receptor beta chains below was sequenced from the same sample in a study of neurological immune-mediated disorders. TCRdb reprocessed the 5' RACE reads with MiXCR, giving one entry per CDR3 protein. The sample carries about 65,000 distinct CDR3 sequences, roughly 3.7% recorded once. The sample consisted of PBMCs. These receptors were taken from a man aged 50 to 59 with multiple sclerosis.

This clonotype appeared a few times. The chain joins TRBV7-6 to TRBJ1-5; possible D gene TRBD1, 5 bases. This CDR3 comprises 14 residues. Trimming stripped 1 base from V and 5 bases from J, with 9 bases between. CDR1 and CDR2 (germline): SGHVS, FNYEAQ. For the CDR3, the DNA is TGTGCCAGCAGCTTAGGCAGGGAATATCAGCCCCAGCATTTT. Translating gives CASSLGREYQPQHF.

This clonotype was found once. At one end, the junction sequence differs from germline, possibly due to a read error. CDR3: CASSSLRLTGAYSGAKVLTF. The CDR3, as DNA: TGTGCCAGCAGCTCACTCCGCTTAACAGGGGCCTACTCTGGGGCCAAAGTCCTGACTTTC. The J gene is TRBJ2-6, the V gene TRBV7-9; 7 nucleotides line up with TRBD1. Germline V gene sequence: CDR1 SEHNR, CDR2 FQNEAQ (reference sequence). CDR3 length: 20 amino acids.

The table lists this clonotype with many counts. V is TRBV28 and J is TRBJ2-1, with D maybe TRBD1 (6 bases). The germline V gene has CDR1 MDHEN and CDR2 SYDVKM. Trimming shortened V by 2 bases and J by 3 bases, and 11 bases separated the two germline ends. This CDR3 comprises 15 residues. CDR3 amino acids: CASSLVGAFYNEQFF. As DNA, the CDR3 is TGTGCCAGCAGTTTAGTGGGGGCGTTCTACAATGAGCAGTTCTTC.

Of note for this clonotype: This could be a read error, since a much larger clone is one nucleotide away. The J gene is TRBJ1-2, the V gene TRBV28; tentatively, D is TRBD1 (5 bases). V was clipped by 2 bases and J by 4 bases, with 20 bases between them. Germline CDR1 and CDR2: MDHEN and SYDVKM. The CDR3 loop spans 17 amino acids. The CDR3 sequence: CASSLGVRQTLSYGYTF. The CDR3 DNA sequence: TGTGCCAGCAGTTTAGGGGTCAGACAGACGCTTAGCTATGGCTACACCTTC.

This clonotype appeared a few times. V is TRBV12-3 or TRBV12-4 and J is TRBJ2-3; 8 positions match TRBD1. CDR3 size: 16 residues. The junction had 10 bases not matched to a gene; V was cut back by 6 bases and J by 2 bases. The CDR3: CASSSSGQVNTDTQYF. The CDR3 DNA sequence: TGTGCCAGCAGCAGCTCGGGACAGGTTAACACAGATACGCAGTATTTT.

Concerning this clonotype itself: A much larger clonotype is one base distant, so this may be a read error. The chain employs TRBV4-2 and TRBJ1-5; TRBD1 might be the D (5 bases). CDR1 LGHNA and CDR2 YNFKEQ come from the germline V gene. This CDR3 is 16 amino acids long. The CDR3 DNA sequence: TGTGCCAGCAGCCAAGACCCCGCAGGGCGAAATCAGCCCCAGAATTTT. Its protein product is CASSQDPAGRNQPQNF.

In regard to this clonotype: One end of the junction is discordant with germline, which a read error may explain. V and J are TRBV4-3 and TRBJ1-5, with a tentative D call TRBD1 (5 bases). Germline CDR1 and CDR2: LGHNA and YSLEER. This CDR3 comprises 15 residues. CDR3 sequence: CASSQDRVGNQPQNF. The CDR3 nucleotides read TGCGCCAGCAGCCAAGACAGGGTTGGCAATCAGCCCCAGAATTTT.

This clonotype was observed at least ten times. The chain joins TRBV12-3 or TRBV12-4 to TRBJ1-2; D ambiguous. Trimming took 3 bases from V and 5 from J, leaving 7 bases between them. CDR3 length: 12 residues. The CDR3 DNA reads as TGTGCCAGCAGTTTTACCCTTTATGGCTACACCTTC. This codes for CASSFTLYGYTF.

This clonotype was counted at least ten times. J is TRBJ2-7 and V is TRBV5-1, with a possible D match to TRBD1 (5 bases). Looked up from germline, CDR1 is SGHRS and CDR2 is YFSETQ. Between the trimmed V and J ends, which lost 1 base and 6 bases, there was a span of 14 bases. This CDR3 contains 14 residues. CDR3 in DNA: TGCGCCAGCAGCTTGTCTCCAGGGATGGGCGAGCAGTACGTC. It encodes CASSLSPGMGEQYV.

This clonotype was picked up a small number of times. The rearrangement joins TRBV5-1 to TRBJ1-2, with D maybe TRBD1 (6 bases). The CDR3 has 17 residues. V lost 5 bases to trimming and J lost 7 bases, with 27 bases between them. The germline CDR1 and CDR2 sequences are SGHRS and YFSETQ. The CDR3 DNA reads as TGCGCCAGCAGGAGACGAGACGAGGACAGCATAATAAGTGGCTACACCTTC. Its protein is CASRRRDEDSIISGYTF.

This clonotype was seen ten or more times. The J gene is TRBJ2-1, the V gene TRBV5-6; D gene uncertain. The CDR3 runs 12 residues. Trimming stripped 1 base from V and 8 bases from J, with 7 bases between. Germline CDR1 is SGHDT and CDR2 is YYEEEE. CDR3 DNA sequence: TGTGCCAGCAGCTTGCTGATGGATGAGCAGTTCTTC. Amino acid sequence: CASSLLMDEQFF.